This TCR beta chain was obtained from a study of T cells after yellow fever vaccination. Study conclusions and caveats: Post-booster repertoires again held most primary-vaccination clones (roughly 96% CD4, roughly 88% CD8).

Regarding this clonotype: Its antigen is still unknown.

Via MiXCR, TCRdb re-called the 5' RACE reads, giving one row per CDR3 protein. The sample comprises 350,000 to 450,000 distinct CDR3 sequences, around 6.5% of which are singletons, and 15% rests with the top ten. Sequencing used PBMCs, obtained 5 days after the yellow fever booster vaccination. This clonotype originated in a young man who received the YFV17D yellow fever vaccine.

The CDR3 loop reads CASSPPTGAGETQYF. Written as DNA, the CDR3 is TGCGCCAGCAGCCCCCCCACAGGGGCGGGAGAGACCCAGTACTTC. The chain couples TRBV5-1 to TRBJ2-5; 7 positions agree with TRBD1. Trimming took 4 bases from V and 4 from J; bases not matched to a gene: 10. The CDR3 sequence is 15 residues long. Germline V gene lookup returns CDR1 SGHRS and CDR2 YFSETQ.